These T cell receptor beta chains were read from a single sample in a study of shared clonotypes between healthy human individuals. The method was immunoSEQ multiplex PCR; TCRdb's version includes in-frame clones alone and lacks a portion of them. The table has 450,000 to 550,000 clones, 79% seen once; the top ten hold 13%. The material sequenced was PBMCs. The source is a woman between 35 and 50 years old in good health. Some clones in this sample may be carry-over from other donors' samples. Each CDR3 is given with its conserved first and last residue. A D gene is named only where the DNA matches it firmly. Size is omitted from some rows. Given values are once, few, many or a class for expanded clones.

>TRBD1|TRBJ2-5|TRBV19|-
TGTGCCAGTAGTATGGCGACAGGGGTAGGCTTAATGGAGACCCAGTACTTC
CASSMATGVGLMETQYF
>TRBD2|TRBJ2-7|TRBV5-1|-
TGCGCCAGCAAGGGCCTAGCGGGAGGGTACGAGCAGTACTTC
CASKGLAGGYEQYF
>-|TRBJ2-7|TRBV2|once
TGTGCCAGCAGGGGGGATCCCTCCTACGAGCAGTACTTC
CASRGDPSYEQYF
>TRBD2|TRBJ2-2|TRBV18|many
TGTGCCAGCTCCCCGACTAGCGCCTCTAACACCGGGGAGCTGTTTTTT
CASSPTSASNTGELFF
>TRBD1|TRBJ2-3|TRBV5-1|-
TGCGCCAGCAGCCGGGACAGGGGATCAGATACGCAGTATTTT
CASSRDRGSDTQYF
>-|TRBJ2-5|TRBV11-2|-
TGTGCCAGCAGCTTAGTTCTCCGGCGGGGAGAGACCCAGTACTTC
CASSLVLRRGETQYF
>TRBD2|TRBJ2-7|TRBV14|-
TGTGCCAGCAGCCAAGAAATGCGGACTAGCTTCTCCTACGAGCAGTACTTC
CASSQEMRTSFSYEQYF
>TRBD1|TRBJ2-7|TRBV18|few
TGTGCCAGCTCACCCGGGACAGACGGGTACGAGCAGTACTTC
CASSPGTDGYEQYF
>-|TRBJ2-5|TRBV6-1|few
TGTGCCAGCAGTCTGATTGACAGGTCGCAAGAGACCCAGTACTTC
CASSLIDRSQETQYF
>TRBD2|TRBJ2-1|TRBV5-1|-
TGCGCCAGCAGCGAGGGACTACCTGACAATGAGCAGTTCTTC
CASSEGLPDNEQFF
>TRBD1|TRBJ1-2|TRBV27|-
TGTGCCAGCAGTTGGGACAGGGGTAGATATGGCTACACCTTC
CASSWDRGRYGYTF
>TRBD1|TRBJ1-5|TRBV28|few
TGTGCCAGCAGCACCATTGACAGGGACAATCAGCCCCAGCATTTT
CASSTIDRDNQPQHF
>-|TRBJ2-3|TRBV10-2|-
TGCGCCAGCGGTGGGCTACGCACAGATACGCAGTATTTT
CASGGLRTDTQYF
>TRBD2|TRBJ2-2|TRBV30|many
TGTGCCTGGAGTATAGTAGCGGGGGACGGTGGGGAGCTGTTTTTT
CAWSIVAGDGGELFF
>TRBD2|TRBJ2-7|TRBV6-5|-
TGTGCCAGCACCCCCAGGACTAGCGGGTTCTACGAGCAGTACTTC
CASTPRTSGFYEQYF
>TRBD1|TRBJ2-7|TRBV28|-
TGTGCCAGCAGTCGTGAAGGGACAGCGGATTCCTACGAGCAGTACTTC
CASSREGTADSYEQYF
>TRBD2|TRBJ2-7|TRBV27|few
TGTGCCAGCAGCCCTGGACTAGCGGGAGTTGAGCAGTACTTC
CASSPGLAGVEQYF
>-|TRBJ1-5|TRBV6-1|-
TGTGCCAGCAGTGAAGTAGGTAGGGTGAGACTTAATCAGCCCCAGCATTTT
CASSEVGRVRLNQPQHF
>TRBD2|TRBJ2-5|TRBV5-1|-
TGCGCCAGCAGCTGGTCTGGGACTAGCGGATCTGGGGAGACCCAGTACTTC
CASSWSGTSGSGETQYF
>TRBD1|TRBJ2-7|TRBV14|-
TGTGCCAGCAGCCAGGGACAGGCGGTATCCTACGAGCAGTACTTC
CASSQGQAVSYEQYF